These 30 T cell receptor beta chains were all obtained from the same sample, sequenced in a study of T cell responses to AZD1222 COVID-19 vaccine. TCRdb's copy holds only in-frame clones and misses some; the assay was immunoSEQ multiplex PCR. The sample lists more than 90,000 clones, over 75% occurring once. Specimen: peripheral blood, collected on day 0 of AZD1222 vaccination. Every receptor here comes from an adult in good health.

The V call is TRBV14, the J call TRBJ2-1; D call uncertain. V lost 8 bases, J lost 0 bases, and 11 bases lay in between. CDR3 length: 14 amino acids. CDR1 is SGHDN and CDR2 is FVKESK in the germline V gene. CDR3 sequence: CASALRISYNEQFF. CDR3 nucleotide sequence: TGTGCCAGCGCTCTGCGGATCTCCTACAATGAGCAGTTCTTC. The whole variable domain, filled in from reference TRBV14 and TRBJ2-1, reads EAGVTQFPSHSVIEKGQTVTLRCDPISGHDNLYWYRRVMGKEIKFLLHFVKESKQDESGMPNNRFLAERTGGTYSTLKVQPAELEDSGVYFCASALRISYNEQFFGPGTRLTVL.

The chain joins TRBV3-1 (or the pseudogene TRBV3-2) to TRBJ2-1, with a possible D match to TRBD1 (5 bases). The germline V gene encodes CDR1 LGHDT and CDR2 YNNKEL (reference sequence). The CDR3 totals 14 residues. Trimming cost V 1 base and J 8 bases, with 12 bases left between them. The CDR3 loop is CASSQGAGLHEQFF. The CDR3 DNA reads TGTGCCAGCAGCCAAGGAGCAGGGCTGCATGAGCAGTTCTTC.

V usage is TRBV5-5 and J usage is TRBJ1-4; TRBD1 matches at 8 bases. This CDR3 comprises 15 residues. With V trimmed by 4 bases and J by 6 bases, 8 bases remained unmatched. Germline values: CDR1 SGHKS, CDR2 YYEKEE (reference sequence). The CDR3 nucleotides read TGTGCCAGCAGCCAGCGGACAGGGCAATATGAAAAACTGTTTTTT. It is translated as CASSQRTGQYEKLFF.

CDR3 sequence reads: CASSKTGYEQYF. The CDR3, as DNA: TGTGCCAGCAGTAAGACAGGTTACGAGCAGTACTTC. This rearrangement joins TRBV6-5 to TRBJ2-7; tentatively, D is TRBD1 (6 bases). The V gene's germline CDR1 is MNHEY and CDR2 SVGAGI. V was pared by 5 bases and J by 4 bases, with 9 bases between. This CDR3 is built from 12 residues.

The chain uses TRBV4-2 and TRBJ1-2, with D possibly matching TRBD1 (6 bases). CDR1 LGHNA and CDR2 YNFKEQ come from the germline V gene. Trimming took off 3 bases at V and 5 bases at J, with 13 bases between the two ends. The CDR3 runs to 14 residues. The CDR3 nucleotides are TGTGCCAGCAGCCACAAATCAGGGGAATATGGCTACACCTTC. Protein product: CASSHKSGEYGYTF.

This clone was detected only once. The chain has TRBV7-2 and TRBJ1-2; no firm D call. Trimming left V 3 bases short and J 4 bases short, with 9 bases between. This CDR3 region has 13 residues. Germline V gene sequence: CDR1 SGHTA, CDR2 FQGNSA. The chain's CDR3 is CASSFRPIYGYTF. The CDR3 DNA sequence: TGTGCCAGCAGCTTTAGGCCAATCTATGGCTACACCTTC. Variable domain in full (rest from reference TRBV7-2 and TRBJ1-2): GAGVSQSPSNKVTEKGKDVELRCDPISGHTALYWYRQSLGQGLEFLIYFQGNSAPDKSGLPSDRFSAERTGGSVSTLTIQRTQQEDSAVYLCASSFRPIYGYTFGSGTRLTVV.

V is TRBV5-5 and J is TRBJ2-5; D gene ambiguous. Germline CDR1 is SGHKS and CDR2 is YYEKEE (reference sequence). The germline V and J ends were trimmed by 3 bases and 1 base, with 10 bases remaining between them. The CDR3 spans 14 residues. The CDR3 DNA reads as TGTGCCAGCAGCTGGCGGACCGGCCAAGAGACCCAGTACTTC. Its translation: CASSWRTGQETQYF.

This clone came up once. V and J are TRBV7-3 and TRBJ2-1; D possibly matches TRBD1 or TRBD2 (6 bases each). The CDR3 extends over 16 amino acids. Germline CDR1 SGHTA, CDR2 FQGTGA. V gave up 6 bases and J gave up 0 bases, with 15 bases separating them. The CDR3 loop is CASSSKGDSSYNEQFF. The CDR3 nucleotides are TGTGCCAGCAGTTCTAAGGGGGACTCCTCCTACAATGAGCAGTTCTTC.

In DNA, the CDR3 is TGTGCCAGCAGTCTCCGGAACGATGCCTATGGCTACACCTTC. Protein sequence: CASSLRNDAYGYTF. V usage is TRBV25-1 and J usage is TRBJ1-2; D remains unclear. This CDR3 comprises 14 residues. V dropped 5 bases and J dropped 4 bases, with 14 bases sitting between them. Germline assignment: CDR1 MGHDK and CDR2 SYGVNS.

This chain uses TRBV10-2 with TRBJ2-7; D may be TRBD2 (5 bases). Germline-derived CDR1 and CDR2 are WSHSY and SAAADI. The CDR3 is 13 amino acids. Trimming took off 6 bases at V and 4 bases at J, with 13 bases between the two ends. The CDR3 bases are TGCGCCAGCAGGGCTAATCGGGGTTACGAGCAGTACTTC. Translation gives CASRANRGYEQYF.

The table lists this clone with a few counts. V and J are TRBV24-1 and TRBJ2-7; no reliable D call. CDR1 KGHDR and CDR2 SFDVKD come from the germline V gene. The CDR3 runs to 12 residues. V shed 5 bases and J shed 1 base, with 5 bases lying between them. The CDR3: CATSGNSYEQYF. Written as DNA, the CDR3 is TGTGCCACCAGTGGGAATTCCTACGAGCAGTACTTC.

CDR3 nucleotide sequence: TGTGCCATCAGGGAAGGGACAGGCAGGACTAATGAAAAACTGTTTTTT. It encodes CAIREGTGRTNEKLFF. The rearrangement links TRBV10-3 to TRBJ1-4; TRBD1 matches 8 bases. CDR3 length: 16 amino acids. J was trimmed by 2 bases and V by 6 bases; bases with no gene match: 8. Germline CDR1 reads ENHRY; CDR2 reads SYGVKD.

Worth noting for this clone: Within the sample, other DNA sequences also encode this same CDR3. V gene TRBV19 combines with J gene TRBJ1-1; D remains ambiguous. V was shortened by 1 base and J by 4 bases, with 10 bases between the two germline ends. The germline V gene has CDR1 LNHDA and CDR2 SQIVND (reference sequence). The length of the CDR3 is 14 residues. The CDR3 sequence: CASSIGSGGTEAFF. The CDR3 nucleotides read TGTGCCAGTAGTATAGGTTCAGGAGGCACTGAAGCTTTCTTT.

V gene TRBV28 combines with J gene TRBJ2-1, with D perhaps TRBD1 or TRBD2 (5 bases each). Germline V lookup: CDR1 MDHEN, CDR2 SYDVKM. This CDR3 contains 16 residues. V lost 2 bases and J lost 10, with 21 bases in between. The CDR3 region is CASSLVQTGRSKEQFF. In nucleotides, the CDR3 is TGTGCCAGCAGTTTAGTACAAACGGGACGGTCGAAGGAGCAGTTCTTC.

The rearrangement uses TRBV7-9 and TRBJ2-7; D gene uncertain. The CDR3 is 12 amino acids. Trimming took 5 bases from V and 7 from J, leaving 12 bases between them. Germline assignment: CDR1 SEHNR and CDR2 FQNEAQ (reference sequence). CDR3 residues: CASSREFKEQYF. CDR3 in DNA: TGTGCCAGCAGCCGCGAATTTAAAGAGCAGTACTTC.

This chain links TRBV30 with TRBJ2-3, with D perhaps assigned TRBD1 or TRBD2 (6 bases each). Germline V CDR1 and CDR2: GTSNPN, SVGIG (reference sequence). With 8 bases removed from V and 6 bases from J, the gap between germline ends came to 12 bases. The CDR3 is 11 amino acids. The CDR3 region has the DNA TGTGCCCATGGAGGGGGGGATACGCAGTATTTT. It encodes CAHGGGDTQYF.

Comments on this clone: One end of the junction varies from germline; a read error may be responsible. The chain has TRBV18 and TRBJ1-1, with D possibly TRBD1 on 6 matching bases. Germline V gene sequence: CDR1 KGHSH, CDR2 LQKENI. This CDR3 spans 13 amino acids. This CDR3 is CASSPLSVGTPPF. CDR3 nucleotide sequence: TGTGCCAGCTCACCACTCTCGGTAGGGACACCACCGTTT.

The chain is built from TRBV21-1 and TRBJ1-4. TRBV21-1 has pseudogene status. CDR3 length: 15 amino acids. CDR3 sequence (DNA): TGTGCCAGCAGCAAATTTTCGTCCTCGGGGGAAAAACTGTTTTTT. Its translation is CASSKFSSSGEKLFF.

The chain uses TRBV7-9 and TRBJ2-1; D might be TRBD2 (5 bases). CDR1 and CDR2 (germline): SEHNR, FQNEAQ (reference sequence). The CDR3 runs 12 residues. V was cut by 5 bases and J by 8 bases, with 10 bases left in between. The CDR3 region is CASSLSGDEQFF. The CDR3 nucleotides are TGTGCCAGCAGCCTCTCCGGGGATGAGCAGTTCTTC.

The rearrangement uses TRBV10-2 and TRBJ2-7; 11 bases agree with TRBD2. V trimming: 7 bases; J trimming: 1 base; junction bases outside the gene matches: 6. Germline CDR1 and CDR2: WSHSY and SAAADI. The CDR3 loop spans 15 amino acids. The CDR3, as DNA: TGCGCCAGCAAGCCGGGACTAGCGGAATCCTACGAGCAGTACTTC. It translates to CASKPGLAESYEQYF.

The chain is built from TRBV24-1 and TRBJ2-2; D remains unclear. Germline-derived CDR1 and CDR2 are KGHDR and SFDVKD. The CDR3 contains 14 residues. V was pared by 5 bases and J by 1 base, with 7 bases between. This CDR3 is CATSGHENTGELFF. The CDR3 nucleotides read TGTGCCACCAGTGGACACGAGAACACCGGGGAGCTGTTTTTT.

The V gene is TRBV7-2, the J gene TRBJ1-2, with D unclear. CDR1 and CDR2 from the germline V gene are SGHTA and FQGNSA. The germline V and J ends were trimmed by 1 base and 3 bases, with 12 bases remaining between them. The CDR3 extends over 15 amino acids. The CDR3 coding sequence is TGTGCCAGCAGCTTAGATTTGGGCGTCTACTATGGCTACACCTTC. Protein sequence: CASSLDLGVYYGYTF.

As for this clone: This CDR3 is also generated by other DNA sequences in the sample. The chain carries TRBV15 and TRBJ2-7; D is uncertain. V lost 3 bases, J lost 4 bases, and 7 bases lay in between. Germline values: CDR1 LNHNV, CDR2 YYDKDF (reference sequence). This CDR3 contains 12 residues. The CDR3 DNA reads TGTGCCACCAGCAGGGCTAGTTACGAGCAGTACTTC. As protein: CATSRASYEQYF.

V is TRBV6-5 and J is TRBJ1-1; TRBD1 matches 7 bases. CDR1 and CDR2 (germline): MNHEY, SVGAGI. The CDR3 has 14 amino acids. After removal of 4 bases from V and 3 bases from J, the junction contained 5 bases not matched to a gene. DNA for the CDR3: TGTGCCAGCAGTTCCCCCCAGGGGGACACTGAAGCTTTCTTT. Its protein is CASSSPQGDTEAFF.

This clone was counted once. The chain joins TRBV5-6 to TRBJ2-3, with 8 nucleotides matching TRBD2. CDR1 is SGHDT, CDR2 YYEEEE, per germline. The CDR3 runs to 16 residues. Germline trimming cut 1 base from V and 3 bases from J; bases unmatched to any gene: 7. This CDR3 is CASSLPTGGPTDTQYF. The CDR3 coding sequence is TGTGCCAGCAGCTTGCCGACGGGAGGGCCGACAGATACGCAGTATTTT.

The rearrangement joins TRBV28 to TRBJ2-3; D might be TRBD1 (6 bases). Trimming left V 4 bases short and J 5 bases short, with 16 bases between. Germline V lookup: CDR1 MDHEN, CDR2 SYDVKM. The CDR3 is 15 amino acids. Here the CDR3 DNA reads TGTGCCAGCAGTTCAGCCCACAAAGGGGGAGATACGCAGTATTTT. This gives the protein CASSSAHKGGDTQYF.

V and J are TRBV7-2 and TRBJ2-1; 9 nucleotides line up with TRBD2. The V and J ends lost 5 bases and 8 bases, in that order; junction bases with no gene match: 10. Germline loops: CDR1 SGHTA, CDR2 FQGNSA. CDR3 length equals 15 residues. CDR3 sequence (DNA): TGTGCCAGCAGCCAAGGGAGGGGACTAGCCTATGAGCAGTTCTTC. It codes for CASSQGRGLAYEQFF. Drawing the rest from reference TRBV7-2 and TRBJ2-1, the complete variable domain is GAGVSQSPSNKVTEKGKDVELRCDPISGHTALYWYRQSLGQGLEFLIYFQGNSAPDKSGLPSDRFSAERTGGSVSTLTIQRTQQEDSAVYLCASSQGRGLAYEQFFGPGTRLTVL.

A word on this clone: The same CDR3 can be traced to other DNA sequences in this sample. This chain links TRBV19 with TRBJ1-1; 8 bases are shared with TRBD1. The germline V gene has CDR1 LNHDA and CDR2 SQIVND (reference sequence). After removal of 6 bases from V and 1 base from J, the junction contained 1 base not matched to a gene. This CDR3 comprises 13 residues. CDR3 DNA: TGTGCCAGTAGCGACAGGGGGAACACTGAAGCTTTCTTT. Encoded protein: CASSDRGNTEAFF.

Here the CDR3 DNA reads TGCGCCAGCAGTGGAGGGGGTTCAGCTAACTATGGCTACACCTTC. Protein sequence: CASSGGGSANYGYTF. This sequence joins TRBV10-2 and TRBJ1-2; possible D gene TRBD1, 6 bases. This CDR3 is built from 15 residues. Trimming took 4 bases from V and 0 from J, leaving 12 bases between them. From germline, CDR1 is WSHSY and CDR2 SAAADI.

This chain links TRBV4-2 with TRBJ2-7; 8 positions match TRBD2. The CDR3 runs to 16 residues. V was pared by 1 base and J by 7 bases, with 12 bases of the junction left unmatched. CDR1 LGHNA and CDR2 YNFKEQ come from the germline V gene. The DNA of the CDR3 is TGTGCCAGCAGCCAAGTGGTAGCGGGACATCTCGGGGAGCAGTACTTC. Its translation is CASSQVVAGHLGEQYF.